Below are 18 T cell receptor beta chains sequenced from a single sample in a study of T cell repertoires in cytomegalovirus infection. One entry per CDR3 protein, called by TCRdb with MiXCR from the reads. The sample holds approximately 750,000 distinct CDR3 sequences; approximately 34% are singletons and the top ten take 2.8%. Material: PBMCs. Receptors were obtained from a human donor in good health (CMV status not recorded). Some clones in this sample may be carry-over from other donors' samples.

This clonotype occurred many times. This rearrangement joins TRBV7-2 to TRBJ2-7; D remains ambiguous. The germline gives CDR1 SGHTA, CDR2 FQGNSA. The CDR3 runs to 14 residues. Trimming pared 3 bases from V and 7 bases from J, leaving 16 bases between. The CDR3: CASSFQAGHREQYF. CDR3 DNA: TGTGCCAGCAGCTTTCAGGCAGGCCACCGGGAGCAGTACTTC.

This clonotype was detected many times. The rearrangement uses TRBV7-2 and TRBJ2-1; tentatively, D is TRBD1 (5 bases). The CDR3 contains 12 residues. The ends were cut back, 1 base at V and 15 bases at J, with 13 bases in the middle. The germline CDR1 and CDR2 sequences are SGHTA and FQGNSA. The CDR3 protein is CASSLVAGIRFF. DNA of the CDR3: TGTGCCAGCAGCTTAGTAGCAGGGATACGGTTCTTC.

The chain links TRBV3-1 to TRBJ2-7; D gene ambiguous. The germline V gene encodes CDR1 LGHDT and CDR2 YNNKEL (reference sequence). This CDR3 contains 13 residues. V lost 1 base and J lost 6, with 10 bases in between. This CDR3 reads CASSQAASREQYF. The CDR3, as DNA: TGTGCCAGCAGCCAAGCGGCCTCACGCGAGCAGTACTTC.

The chain combines TRBV12-3 or TRBV12-4 with TRBJ1-1; 8 positions match TRBD1. CDR3 length: 15 amino acids. Germline trimming cut 6 bases from V and 11 bases from J; bases unmatched to any gene: 17. The DNA of the CDR3 is TGTGCCAGCAGCCATTCGGACAGGGATAAACTTGGGGCTTTCTTT. This codes for CASSHSDRDKLGAFF.

The V call is TRBV29-1, the J call TRBJ2-7, with D unresolved. V lost 5 bases and J 1 base, leaving 12 bases between the germline ends. Germline loops: CDR1 SQVTM, CDR2 ANQGSEA. The length of the CDR3 is 13 residues. In DNA form, the CDR3 reads TGCAGCGTTCGGCAGGCTATGTCCTACGAGCAGTACTTC. It encodes CSVRQAMSYEQYF.

V gene TRBV11-1 combines with J gene TRBJ2-1; D is possibly TRBD2 (7 bases). CDR3 size: 13 residues. V shed 5 bases and J shed 9 bases, with 14 bases lying between them. From germline, CDR1 is SGHAT and CDR2 FQDESV (reference sequence). The CDR3 reads CASSPVAGAEQFF. CDR3 nucleotide sequence: TGTGCCAGCAGCCCTGTCGCGGGGGCTGAGCAGTTCTTC. Full variable domain (missing parts from reference TRBV11-1 and TRBJ2-1): EAEVAQSPRYKITEKSQAVAFWCDPISGHATLYWYRQILGQGPELLVQFQDESVVDDSQLPKDRFSAERLKGVDSTLKIQPAELGDSAMYLCASSPVAGAEQFFGPGTRLTVL.

The sample holds a few counts of this clonotype. The rearrangement links TRBV6-6 to TRBJ2-1; 7 bases are a match to TRBD2. Germline CDR1 is MNHNY and CDR2 is SVGAGI (reference sequence). The V gene end was trimmed by 9 bases and the J gene end by 10 bases; junction bases not matched to a gene: 15. This CDR3 has 14 residues. The chain's CDR3 is CASSWGEGSREQFF. The CDR3 coding sequence is TGTGCCAGTTCCTGGGGGGAGGGCTCTCGGGAGCAGTTCTTC.

The chain combines TRBV28 with TRBJ2-2; D ambiguous. The V gene's germline CDR1 is MDHEN and CDR2 SYDVKM. This CDR3 comprises 15 residues. V was trimmed by 2 bases and J by 1 base, leaving 8 bases between them. In nucleotides, the CDR3 is TGTGCCAGCAGTTTAGGGCTCCGGAACACCGGGGAGCTGTTTTTT. Residues: CASSLGLRNTGELFF.

The gene calls are TRBV2 and TRBJ1-3; D gene unclear. CDR3 size: 15 residues. The germline V gene has CDR1 SNHLY and CDR2 FYNNEI. V shed 5 bases and J shed 0 bases, with 11 bases lying between them. The CDR3 protein is CASSQGRTSGNTIYF. The CDR3 DNA reads TGTGCCAGCAGTCAAGGTCGGACCTCTGGAAACACCATATATTTT. Based on the CDR3 plus reference TRBV2 and TRBJ1-3, the full variable domain is EPEVTQTPSHQVTQMGQEVILRCVPISNHLYFYWYRQILGQKVEFLVSFYNNEISEKSEIFDDQFSVERPDGSNFTLKIRSTKLEDSAMYFCASSQGRTSGNTIYFGEGSWLTVV.

The V gene is TRBV4-1, the J gene TRBJ2-7; D possibly corresponds to TRBD2 (5 bases). The CDR3 totals 15 residues. The ends were cut back, 6 bases at V and 3 bases at J, with 18 bases in the middle. Looked up from germline, CDR1 is MGHRA and CDR2 is YSYEKL. This CDR3 reads CASRQKTDGVYEQYF. The CDR3 DNA reads TGCGCCAGCAGACAGAAGACTGACGGGGTCTACGAGCAGTACTTC.

The chain combines TRBV18 with TRBJ2-5; D may match TRBD1 or TRBD2 (5 bases each). Trimming pared 5 bases from V and 5 bases from J, leaving 15 bases between. Per the germline V gene, CDR1 is KGHSH and CDR2 is LQKENI. CDR3 length: 14 amino acids. The CDR3 DNA reads TGTGCCAGCTCATCCTTGGGGGTATCGGAGACCCAGTACTTC. Translation gives CASSSLGVSETQYF.

This chain joins TRBV6-2 or TRBV6-3 and TRBJ2-2; 7 bases align to TRBD1. Per germline, CDR1 MNHEY and CDR2 SVGEGT. The J segment lost 10 bases and the V segment lost 8 bases, leaving 13 bases of the junction unmatched. There are 14 residues in the CDR3. In nucleotides, the CDR3 is TGTGCCAGCTTGGAGACAGACAGGGTGTCGGAGCTGTTTTTT. Its protein is CASLETDRVSELFF.

In its sample, this clonotype was seen many times. The chain employs TRBV7-6 and TRBJ2-7; D tentatively reads TRBD1 or TRBD2 (5 bases each). Germline V gene data show CDR1 as SGHVS and CDR2 as FNYEAQ. Trimming pared 0 bases from V and 3 bases from J, leaving 12 bases between. The CDR3 sequence is 15 residues long. The CDR3 reads CASSLAAGTSYEQYF. The CDR3 bases are TGTGCCAGCAGCTTAGCGGCCGGGACCAGCTACGAGCAGTACTTC.

This clonotype was found a few times. The V gene is TRBV19, the J gene TRBJ1-1; unclear D gene. Germline V gene lookup returns CDR1 LNHDA and CDR2 SQIVND (reference sequence). V was shortened by 8 bases and J by 11 bases, with 15 bases between the two germline ends. This CDR3 contains 11 residues. CDR3 nucleotides: TGTGCCAGTCTTAGGGAACGGGAGGCTTTCTTT. Residues: CASLREREAFF.

The table lists this clonotype with many counts. The J gene is TRBJ1-1, the V gene TRBV7-8; 7 bases map to TRBD1. Per the germline V gene, CDR1 is SGHVS and CDR2 is FQNEAQ. CDR3 length: 16 residues. J was trimmed by 3 bases and V by 1 base; bases with no gene match: 8. The DNA of the CDR3 is TGTGCCAGCAGCTTAGGAGAAGGGGGCTGGGACACTGAAGCTTTCTTT. This encodes CASSLGEGGWDTEAFF.

This chain connects TRBV7-3 to TRBJ2-7, with D possibly matching TRBD1 (5 bases). Per the germline V gene, CDR1 is SGHTA and CDR2 is FQGTGA. Trimming removed 5 bases from V and 5 bases from J, with 19 bases in between. This CDR3 contains 15 residues. CDR3 amino acids: CASSPSMVQVHEQYF. CDR3 coding DNA: TGTGCCAGCAGCCCAAGCATGGTACAGGTCCACGAGCAGTACTTC.

The chain couples TRBV6-2 or TRBV6-3 to TRBJ2-7; 10 positions match TRBD1. Germline CDR1 reads MNHEY; CDR2 reads SVGEGT. The CDR3 spans 16 residues. V was pared by 6 bases and J by 1 base, with 9 bases of the junction left unmatched. The CDR3 coding sequence is TGTGCCAGCAGACCTAAGCCGGGACAGGGGTCCTACGAGCAGTACTTC. Protein sequence: CASRPKPGQGSYEQYF.

Details on this clonotype: This may come from a read error, since a much larger clone is one base off. The CDR3 ends on some other residue instead of the conserved phenylalanine or tryptophan, so this is likely a read error. This chain connects TRBV28 to TRBJ2-1; D remains unclear. The V gene's germline CDR1 is MDHEN and CDR2 SYDVKM. The V end was cut by 5 bases, the J end by 9 bases, with 11 bases between. This CDR3 is built from 12 residues. CDR3 protein: CASSTKAGEQFC. The CDR3 region has the DNA TGTGCCAGCAGTACCAAGGCAGGTGAGCAGTTCTGC.